Following are 23 T cell receptor beta chains from one sample sequenced in a study of cytomegalovirus exposure and HLA in healthy donors (dated by TCRdb to the late 2010s). Library creation used the immunoSEQ multiplex PCR assay. The multiplex PCR relied on a mix of 60 forward primers for TCR Vbeta segments and 13 reverse primers for TCR Jbeta segments. The table comes from immuneACCESS by way of TCRdb, which keeps in-frame sequences with V and J called. Part of the clones is missing from these tables; in studies checked, under half for an unresolved V gene and the rest for unknown reasons. This sample gives roughly 230,000 clones in total; over 90% of them show up just once. The top ten constitute 1.7% of the sample. Source material: PBMCs. Receptors were obtained from a girl aged 2 to 9 in good health and CMV-seronegative.

The rearrangement uses TRBV5-8 and TRBJ2-3; 7 bases map to TRBD1. Per the germline V gene, CDR1 is SGHTS and CDR2 is YDEGEE. The CDR3 loop spans 14 amino acids. V gave up 2 bases and J gave up 4 bases; unmatched junction bases: 4. The CDR3 bases are TGTGCCAGCAGCTTACGCCAGGGGGCAGATACGCAGTATTTT. Protein product: CASSLRQGADTQYF.

The chain carries TRBV15 and TRBJ2-7, with 10 bases identical to TRBD1. This CDR3 contains 15 residues. CDR1 and CDR2 (germline): LNHNV, YYDKDF (reference sequence). The trim removed 5 bases at V and 1 base at J, leaving 5 bases unmatched. CDR3 in DNA: TGTGCCACCAGCTCGACGGGACAGGGGTCCTACGAGCAGTACTTC. Translating gives CATSSTGQGSYEQYF.

The chain couples TRBV29-1 to TRBJ1-2; D unresolved. CDR3 length: 11 residues. Germline loops: CDR1 SQVTM, CDR2 ANQGSEA. The V and J ends lost 3 bases and 6 bases respectively, with 8 bases between them. This CDR3 is CSVEGGDGYTF. CDR3 DNA sequence: TGCAGCGTTGAGGGAGGCGATGGCTACACCTTC.

The chain uses TRBV7-6 and TRBJ2-2, with 7 positions matching TRBD2. Germline assignment: CDR1 SGHVS and CDR2 FNYEAQ. The CDR3 loop spans 15 amino acids. With V trimmed by 4 bases and J by 4 bases, 6 bases remained unmatched. The CDR3 bases are TGTGCCAGCAGCTCCCATCCGGGGGGCACCGGGGAGCTGTTTTTT. Translating it yields CASSSHPGGTGELFF.

The chain carries TRBV5-6 and TRBJ1-1; D call uncertain. The CDR3 covers 18 residues. Deletions cut 4 bases from V and 0 bases from J, with 22 bases between. CDR1 and CDR2 (germline): SGHDT, YYEEEE. CDR3 DNA sequence: TGTGCCAGCAGCCTTGATTGGCGGGGTTGGGGAATGAACACTGAAGCTTTCTTT. Its translation is CASSLDWRGWGMNTEAFF.

The genes are TRBV27 and TRBJ1-3; D is perhaps TRBD1 (6 bases). The V end lost 3 bases, the J end lost 0 bases, and 9 bases lay between the germline ends. Germline loops: CDR1 MNHEY, CDR2 SMNVEV (reference sequence). The CDR3 runs to 15 residues. CDR3 amino acids: CASSFTGLSGNTIYF. CDR3 bases: TGTGCCAGCAGTTTTACAGGGCTCTCTGGAAACACCATATATTTT.

This clone was seen just once. This sequence joins TRBV20-1 and TRBJ2-1, with unresolved D. The CDR3 is made up of 11 amino acids. The germline V and J ends were trimmed by 5 bases and 5 bases, with 7 bases remaining between them. Germline V CDR1 and CDR2: DFQATT, SNEGSKA (reference sequence). CDR3 nucleotide sequence: TGCAGTGCTTCCCAGGACAATGAGCAGTTCTTC. It translates to CSASQDNEQFF.

This clone appeared a single time. The chain links TRBV7-7 to TRBJ2-1, with 8 positions matching TRBD2. J lost 7 bases, V lost 6 bases, and 14 bases had no gene match. The V gene's germline CDR1 is SSHAT and CDR2 FNYEAQ (reference sequence). The CDR3 has 16 amino acids. CDR3 amino acids: CASRIRSGRGGNEQFF. The CDR3 coding sequence is TGTGCCAGCAGGATCCGGAGCGGGAGAGGCGGGAATGAGCAGTTCTTC.

This clone was detected once. The CDR3 is CASSQGQADNQPQHF. In nucleotides, the CDR3 is TGTGCCAGCAGCCAAGGACAGGCAGACAATCAGCCCCAGCATTTT. The rearrangement uses TRBV28 and TRBJ1-5; 7 bases map to TRBD1. There are 15 residues in the CDR3. V was pared by 6 bases and J by 3 bases, with 8 bases of the junction left unmatched. The V gene's germline CDR1 is MDHEN and CDR2 SYDVKM.

V gene TRBV30 combines with J gene TRBJ1-1, with 7 positions matching TRBD1. V trimming: 0 bases; J trimming: 5 bases; junction bases outside the gene matches: 6. This CDR3 is built from 14 residues. Germline V gene data show CDR1 as GTSNPN and CDR2 as SVGIG (reference sequence). CDR3 DNA: TGTGCCTGGAGTGTAGAGACAGGGAGGACTGAAGCTTTCTTT. This gives the protein CAWSVETGRTEAFF.

Notes on this clone: This CDR3 is missing its conserved last phenylalanine or tryptophan, likely due to a read error. V usage is TRBV29-1 and J usage is TRBJ1-2, with TRBD1 identical over 8 bases. V dropped 6 bases and J dropped 0; count of bases not matched to a gene: 6. Germline V gene sequence: CDR1 SQVTM, CDR2 ANQGSEA. The CDR3 runs to 14 residues. The CDR3 bases are TGCAGCGTAGGACAGGGTATGGCTAACTATGGCTACACCCTC. Translating it yields CSVGQGMANYGYTL.

V usage is TRBV4-1 and J usage is TRBJ1-5; TRBD1 matches at 9 bases. V dropped 6 bases and J dropped 4; count of bases not matched to a gene: 10. The CDR3 has 16 residues. Germline V gene sequence: CDR1 MGHRA, CDR2 YSYEKL. The CDR3 protein is CASSPPGTGKNQPQHF. CDR3 bases: TGCGCCAGCAGTCCTCCCGGGACAGGGAAGAATCAGCCCCAGCATTTT.

This chain connects TRBV27 to TRBJ2-7; TRBD1 matches at 9 bases. The germline gives CDR1 MNHEY, CDR2 SMNVEV (reference sequence). CDR3 length equals 14 residues. The trim removed 5 bases at V and 7 bases at J, leaving 9 bases unmatched. As DNA, the CDR3 is TGTGCCAGCAGTCTGACAGGGGGTCTGTTTGAGCAGTACTTC. This codes for CASSLTGGLFEQYF.

This chain's CDR3 is CASSYQVSSYEQYF. CDR3 nucleotides: TGTGCCAGCAGTTACCAGGTTAGCTCCTACGAGCAGTACTTC. The V gene is TRBV6-5, the J gene TRBJ2-7; no reliable D call. Trimming took off 2 bases at V and 0 bases at J, with 8 bases between the two ends. This CDR3 spans 14 amino acids. CDR1 MNHEY and CDR2 SVGAGI come from the germline V gene.

The gene calls are TRBV27 and TRBJ2-7; 9 bases line up with TRBD2. This CDR3 is built from 15 residues. CDR1 and CDR2 (germline): MNHEY, SMNVEV (reference sequence). Trimming removed 5 bases from V and 4 bases from J; junction bases left unmatched: 9. This CDR3 reads CASSPLAGKWYEQYF. CDR3 sequence (DNA): TGTGCCAGCAGTCCTCTAGCGGGGAAATGGTACGAGCAGTACTTC.

The gene calls are TRBV7-6 and TRBJ2-7; 7 bases agree with TRBD2. The CDR3 length is 15 residues. V lost 3 bases, J lost 1 base, and 6 bases stayed unmatched. Looked up from germline, CDR1 is SGHVS and CDR2 is FNYEAQ. CDR3 DNA: TGTGCCAGCAGCTTGGGAGTGGGGGGGTCCTACGAGCAGTACTTC. Translation gives CASSLGVGGSYEQYF.

The gene calls are TRBV30 and TRBJ1-1; 9 positions agree with TRBD1. CDR1 and CDR2 (germline): GTSNPN, SVGIG (reference sequence). The CDR3 covers 14 residues. Trimming took 5 bases from V and 11 from J; bases not matched to a gene: 15. DNA of the CDR3: TGTGCCTGGGTGGGCCGGACAGGGGCCCTCGGGGCTTTCTTT. It specifies CAWVGRTGALGAFF.

The J gene is TRBJ1-2, the V gene TRBV30, with D hard to call. Germline V lookup: CDR1 GTSNPN, CDR2 SVGIG (reference sequence). V dropped 2 bases and J dropped 0 bases, with 16 bases sitting between them. There are 16 residues in the CDR3. The CDR3 region is CAWSLLGGGSNYGYTF. In DNA, the CDR3 is TGTGCCTGGAGTCTTCTCGGTGGAGGATCTAACTATGGCTACACCTTC.

The J gene is TRBJ2-7, the V gene TRBV10-3; 8 bases match TRBD2. J gave up 4 bases and V 2 bases, and 1 base lay outside the gene matches. This CDR3 has 13 amino acids. Germline lookup yields CDR1 ENHRY and CDR2 SYGVKD. The CDR3 region is CAISEQREYEQYF. The CDR3 DNA reads TGTGCCATCAGTGAGCAGCGGGAGTACGAGCAGTACTTC.

The chain links TRBV27 to TRBJ1-2; 9 bases map to TRBD1. The trim removed 5 bases at V and 2 bases at J, leaving 6 bases unmatched. This CDR3 has 15 amino acids. The germline V gene encodes CDR1 MNHEY and CDR2 SMNVEV (reference sequence). The CDR3 sequence: CASSPGDRVNYGYTF. DNA of the CDR3: TGTGCCAGCAGTCCAGGGGACAGGGTAAACTATGGCTACACCTTC.

This chain connects TRBV27 to TRBJ1-1; TRBD1 might be the D (5 bases). CDR1 MNHEY and CDR2 SMNVEV come from the germline V gene (reference sequence). The CDR3 spans 16 residues. V was pared by 4 bases and J by 1 base, with 16 bases between. The CDR3 DNA reads TGTGCCAGCAGTTCCCCGCCGGACAAAAGGAACACTGAAGCTTTCTTT. Protein: CASSSPPDKRNTEAFF.

In this sample, this clone turned up a few times. The V and J genes are TRBV7-9 and TRBJ1-1, with D perhaps TRBD1 (6 bases). In germline, CDR1 is SEHNR, CDR2 FQNEAQ (reference sequence). V was trimmed by 5 bases and J by 1 base, leaving 8 bases between them. The CDR3 sequence is 13 residues long. The CDR3, as DNA: TGTGCCAGCAGCCCGACAGGGAACACTGAAGCTTTCTTT. Translated, it gives CASSPTGNTEAFF.

This clone was detected once. J is TRBJ2-5 and V is TRBV6-6; 13 positions match TRBD2. The V gene end was trimmed by 5 bases and the J gene end by 1 base; junction bases not matched to a gene: 4. Germline values: CDR1 MNHNY, CDR2 SVGAGI (reference sequence). CDR3 size: 16 residues. CDR3 in amino acids: CASSVRLAGGQETQYF. The CDR3 DNA sequence: TGTGCCAGCAGTGTACGACTAGCGGGGGGCCAAGAGACCCAGTACTTC.